The source of this TCR beta chain is a study of vaccination and CD4 T cells after COVID-19. This clonotype was observed a single time. Its antigen is as yet unknown. Cultured CD4+ T cell DNA was sequenced using the Oncomine TCR Beta short-read assay. Using its own MiXCR run on the PCR reads, TCRdb lists one record per CDR3 protein. The sample has 10,000 to 15,000 distinct CDR3 sequences; approximately 80% are singletons. Treatment in this sample: roughly 11-day PBMC culture with coronavirus spike peptide pools or control peptides (ViraFEST assay). Sample: CD4+ T cells from blood, cultured in vitro. This receptor was obtained from a human donor who had recovered from COVID-19.

The CDR3 DNA is TGTGCCAGCAGCTTAGGGACCTACAATGAGCAGTTCTTC. This codes for CASSLGTYNEQFF. The chain has TRBV7-2 and TRBJ2-1, with D unclear. Germline CDR1 SGHTA, CDR2 FQGNSA. The CDR3 covers 13 residues. The V and J ends lost 1 base and 2 bases respectively, with 3 bases between them.